Sequencing of this T cell receptor beta chain was carried out in a study of T cells after yellow fever vaccination. Study-level points and caveats: There was a possibility that FACS-sorted repertoires contained abundant clonotypes contaminating from the bulk population. Post-booster repertoires contained most primary-vaccination clones again (96% CD4, approximately 88% CD8).

Germline V gene data show CDR1 as SGHRS and CDR2 as YFSETQ. The CDR3 contains 13 residues. Trimming left V 2 bases short and J 6 bases short, with 12 bases between. MiXCR was run by TCRdb on the 5' RACE reads, yielding one entry per CDR3 protein. The sample includes 150,000 to 200,000 distinct CDR3 sequences, about 10% of them seen just once. For this clonotype: The antigen is not known.

Sequenced material: CD8+ T cells sorted from PBMCs, taken 15 days after the yellow fever booster vaccination. This chain links TRBV5-1 with TRBJ2-7; tentatively, D is TRBD1 or TRBD2 (6 bases each). The TCR was taken from a man younger than 30 who received the YFV17D yellow fever vaccine. DNA for the CDR3: TGCGCCAGCAGCTTCAGGGGAGGCCTCGAGCAGTACTTC. Protein: CASSFRGGLEQYF.